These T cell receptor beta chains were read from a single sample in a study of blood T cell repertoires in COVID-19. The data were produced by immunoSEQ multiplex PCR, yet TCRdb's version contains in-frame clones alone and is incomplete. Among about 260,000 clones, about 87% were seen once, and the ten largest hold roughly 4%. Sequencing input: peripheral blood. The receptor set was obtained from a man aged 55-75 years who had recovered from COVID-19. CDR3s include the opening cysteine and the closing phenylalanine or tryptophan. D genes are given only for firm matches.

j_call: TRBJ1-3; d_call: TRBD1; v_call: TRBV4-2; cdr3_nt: TGTGCCAGCAGCCTTGGGACAGGGGGCGAAAACACCATATATTTT; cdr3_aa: CASSLGTGGENTIYF
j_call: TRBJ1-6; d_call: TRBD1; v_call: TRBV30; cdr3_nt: TGTGCCTGGAGTGGACAGGGAGATAATTCACCCCTCCACTTT; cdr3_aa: CAWSGQGDNSPLHF
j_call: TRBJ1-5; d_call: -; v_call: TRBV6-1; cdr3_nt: TGTGCCAGCAGTTCCTATAGCAATCAGCCCCAGCATTTT; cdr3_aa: CASSSYSNQPQHF
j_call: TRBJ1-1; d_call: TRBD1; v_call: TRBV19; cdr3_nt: TGTGCCAGTAGTCTCCTCGGAGGGCAGGGGGCTATTGAAGCTTTCTTT; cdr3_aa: CASSLLGGQGAIEAFF
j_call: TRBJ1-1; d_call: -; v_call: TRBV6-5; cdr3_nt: TGTGCCAGCAAGGGCGGCAGGGCAAACACTGAAGCTTTCTTT; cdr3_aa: CASKGGRANTEAFF
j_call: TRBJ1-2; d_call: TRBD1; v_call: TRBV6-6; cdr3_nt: TGTGCCAGCAGTGACAGGGAGGCATATGGCTACACCTTC; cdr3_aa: CASSDREAYGYTF
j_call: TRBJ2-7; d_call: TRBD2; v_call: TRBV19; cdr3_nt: TGTGCCAGTAGTATCCAAGCGGGAGACCTCTACGAGCAGTACTTC; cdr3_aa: CASSIQAGDLYEQYF
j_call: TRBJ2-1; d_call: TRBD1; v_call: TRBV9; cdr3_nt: TGTGCCAGCAGCGCCAGGGACAGCTCGAGCTCCTACAATGAGCAGTTCTTC; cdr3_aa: CASSARDSSSSYNEQFF
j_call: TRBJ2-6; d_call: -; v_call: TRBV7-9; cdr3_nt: TGTGCCAGCAGCTTCGGGTTTGCGGCTGGGGCCAACGTCCTGACTTTC; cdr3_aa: CASSFGFAAGANVLTF
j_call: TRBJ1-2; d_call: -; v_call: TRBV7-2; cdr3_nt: TGTGCCAGCAGCTTGCTGGACGGGGGAGCCCCAACAAACTATGGCTACACCTTC; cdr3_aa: CASSLLDGGAPTNYGYTF
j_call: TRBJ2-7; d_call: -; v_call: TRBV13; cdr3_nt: TGTGCCAGCAGCGGCCGGGGGGCCCCCTACGAGCAGTACTTC; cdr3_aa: CASSGRGAPYEQYF
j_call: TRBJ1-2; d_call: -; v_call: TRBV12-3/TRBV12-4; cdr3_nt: TGTGCCAGCAGTTCGGGAGAAGGAGGCTACACCTTC; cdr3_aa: CASSSGEGGYTF
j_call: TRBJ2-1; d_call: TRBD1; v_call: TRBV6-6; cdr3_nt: TGTGCCAGCAGTCTCACAGGGGATTCCTACAATGAGCAGTTCTTC; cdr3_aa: CASSLTGDSYNEQFF
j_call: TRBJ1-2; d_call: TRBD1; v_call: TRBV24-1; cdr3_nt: TGTGCCACCAGTAGCCCCGGGACAGGACACGGCTACACCTTC; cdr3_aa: CATSSPGTGHGYTF
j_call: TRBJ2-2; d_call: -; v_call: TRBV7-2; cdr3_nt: TGTGCCAGCAGCTGGCGGAGGGGCACCGGGGAGCTGTTTTTT; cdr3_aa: CASSWRRGTGELFF
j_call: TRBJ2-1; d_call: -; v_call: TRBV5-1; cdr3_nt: TGCGCCAGCAGCTTGTTCCAGGCTTCCTCCTACAATGAGCAGTTCTTC; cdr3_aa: CASSLFQASSYNEQFF